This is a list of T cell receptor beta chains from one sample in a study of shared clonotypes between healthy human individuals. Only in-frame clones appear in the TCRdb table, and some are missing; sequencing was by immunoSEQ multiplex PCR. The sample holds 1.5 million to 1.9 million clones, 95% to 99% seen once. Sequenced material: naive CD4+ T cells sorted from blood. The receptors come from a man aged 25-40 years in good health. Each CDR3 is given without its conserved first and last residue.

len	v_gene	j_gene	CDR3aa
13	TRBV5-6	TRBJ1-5	ASSLGGTYLQPQH
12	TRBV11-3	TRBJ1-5	ASSLESLRQPQH
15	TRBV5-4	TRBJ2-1	ASSLGTSGSSYNEQF
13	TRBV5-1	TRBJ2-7	ASSYREMASYEQY
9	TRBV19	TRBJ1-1	ASEDRSGAF
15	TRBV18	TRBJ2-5	ASSPRGLAGRAETQY
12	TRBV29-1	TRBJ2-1	SVGRRQALGEQF
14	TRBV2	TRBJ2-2	ASSVADRGRTGELF
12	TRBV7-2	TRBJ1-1	ASNTGGARTEAF
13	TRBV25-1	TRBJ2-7	ASSDPRTGTYEQY
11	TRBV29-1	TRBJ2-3	SGTGHSTDTQY